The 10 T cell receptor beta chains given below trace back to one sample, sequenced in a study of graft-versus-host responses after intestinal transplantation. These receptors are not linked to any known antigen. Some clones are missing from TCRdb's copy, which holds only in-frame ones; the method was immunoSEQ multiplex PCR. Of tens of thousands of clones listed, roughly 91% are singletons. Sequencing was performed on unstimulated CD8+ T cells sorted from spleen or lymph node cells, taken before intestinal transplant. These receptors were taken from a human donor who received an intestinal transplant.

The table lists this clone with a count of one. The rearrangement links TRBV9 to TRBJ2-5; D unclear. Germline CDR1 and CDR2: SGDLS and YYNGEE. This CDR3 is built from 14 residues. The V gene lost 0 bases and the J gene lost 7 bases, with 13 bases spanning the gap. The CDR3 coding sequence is TGTGCCAGCAGCGTAGGGCAGGTCGGTGGGACCCAGTACTTC. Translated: CASSVGQVGGTQYF.

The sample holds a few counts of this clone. CDR3 sequence: CASSLLGEVDEQFF. Here the CDR3 DNA reads TGCGCCAGCAGCTTGTTAGGTGAGGTGGATGAGCAGTTCTTC. This chain connects TRBV5-1 to TRBJ2-1; unclear D gene. V lost 1 base, J lost 8 bases, and 13 bases lay in between. CDR1 and CDR2 from the germline V gene are SGHRS and YFSETQ. The CDR3 length is 14 residues.

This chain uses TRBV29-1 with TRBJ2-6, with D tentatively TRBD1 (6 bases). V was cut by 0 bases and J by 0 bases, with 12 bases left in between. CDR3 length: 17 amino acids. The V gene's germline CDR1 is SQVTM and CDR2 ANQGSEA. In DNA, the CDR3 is TGCAGCGTTGAAGAGGACAGACTCCTCTCTGGGGCCAACGTCCTGACTTTC. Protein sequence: CSVEEDRLLSGANVLTF.

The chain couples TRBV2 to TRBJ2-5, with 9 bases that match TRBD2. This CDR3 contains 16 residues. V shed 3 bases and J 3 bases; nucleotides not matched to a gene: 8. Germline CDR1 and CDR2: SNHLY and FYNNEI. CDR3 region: CASSDDTGLAEETQYF. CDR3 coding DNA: TGTGCCAGCAGTGACGATACGGGACTAGCCGAAGAGACCCAGTACTTC. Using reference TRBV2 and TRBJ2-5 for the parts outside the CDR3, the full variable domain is EPEVTQTPSHQVTQMGQEVILRCVPISNHLYFYWYRQILGQKVEFLVSFYNNEISEKSEIFDDQFSVERPDGSNFTLKIRSTKLEDSAMYFCASSDDTGLAEETQYFGPGTRLLVL.

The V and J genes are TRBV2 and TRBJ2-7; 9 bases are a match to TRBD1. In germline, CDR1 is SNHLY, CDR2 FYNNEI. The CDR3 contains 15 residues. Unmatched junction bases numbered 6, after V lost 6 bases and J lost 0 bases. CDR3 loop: CASRAPGQGSYEQYF. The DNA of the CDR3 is TGTGCCAGCAGAGCTCCGGGACAGGGCTCCTACGAGCAGTACTTC.

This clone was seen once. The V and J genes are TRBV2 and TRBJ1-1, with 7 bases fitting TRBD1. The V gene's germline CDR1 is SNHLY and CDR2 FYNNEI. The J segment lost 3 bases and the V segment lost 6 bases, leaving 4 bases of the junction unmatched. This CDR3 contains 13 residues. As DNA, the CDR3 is TGTGCCAGCAGCCTAACAGGGGACACTGAAGCTTTCTTT. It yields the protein CASSLTGDTEAFF. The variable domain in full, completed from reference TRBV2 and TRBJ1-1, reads EPEVTQTPSHQVTQMGQEVILRCVPISNHLYFYWYRQILGQKVEFLVSFYNNEISEKSEIFDDQFSVERPDGSNFTLKIRSTKLEDSAMYFCASSLTGDTEAFFGQGTRLTVV.

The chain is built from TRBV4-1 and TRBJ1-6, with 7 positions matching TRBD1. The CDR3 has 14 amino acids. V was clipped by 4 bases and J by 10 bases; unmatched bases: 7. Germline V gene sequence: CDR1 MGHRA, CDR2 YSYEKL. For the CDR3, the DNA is TGCGCCAGCAGCCTAGACTCAGGGGGGTCACCCCTCCACTTT. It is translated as CASSLDSGGSPLHF.

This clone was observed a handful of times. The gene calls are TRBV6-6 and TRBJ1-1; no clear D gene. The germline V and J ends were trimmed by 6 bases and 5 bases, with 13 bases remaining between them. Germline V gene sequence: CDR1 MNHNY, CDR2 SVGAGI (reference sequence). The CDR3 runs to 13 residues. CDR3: CASSLGVGTEAFF. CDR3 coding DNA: TGTGCCAGCAGCCTTGGAGTTGGGACTGAAGCTTTCTTT.

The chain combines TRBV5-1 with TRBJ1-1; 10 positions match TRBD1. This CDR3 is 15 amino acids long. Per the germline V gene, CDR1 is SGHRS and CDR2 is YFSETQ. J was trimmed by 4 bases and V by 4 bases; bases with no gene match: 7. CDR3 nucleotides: TGCGCCAGCAGCCGTAGACAGGGGGCGTTCACTGAAGCTTTCTTT. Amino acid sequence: CASSRRQGAFTEAFF.

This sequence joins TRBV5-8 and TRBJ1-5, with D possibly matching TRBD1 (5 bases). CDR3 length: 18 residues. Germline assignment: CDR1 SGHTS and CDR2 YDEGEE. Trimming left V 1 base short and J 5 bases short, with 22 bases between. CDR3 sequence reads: CASSLTSILDSRDQPQHF. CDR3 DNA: TGTGCCAGCAGCTTGACCTCAATCTTAGACAGCCGGGATCAGCCCCAGCATTTT.